This entry describes one T cell receptor beta chain. Its antigen is undetermined. Method: immunoSEQ multiplex PCR; TCRdb's copy keeps in-frame clones and lacks some. The repertoire includes 1.5 million to 2.5 million clones, over 85% of them detected once, and more than 0.95% sits in the top ten. Deletions cut 3 bases from V and 1 base from J, with 21 bases between. Germline V gene sequence: CDR1 MDHEN, CDR2 SYDVKM. This CDR3 comprises 18 residues. The data derive from a study of shared clonotypes between healthy human individuals. Looking at the study overall: The cohort had a couple of women and three men, ages 18 to 49. Used for every donor were three CD4 naive, three CD4 memory, two CD8 naive and one CD8 memory plate.

Positive CCR7 selection of CD45RO-negative cells yielded the naive CD8 cells, and terminally differentiated effector memory CD45RA+ cells were excluded. Broader study findings: Generation of non-shared clonotypes was less probable than generation of clonotypes shared by all four donors. A small donor pool kept down the genetic and exposure-history diversity that was represented.

This clonotype originated in a man aged 18 to 29 in good health. Source material: naive CD8+ T cells sorted from blood. The chain recombines TRBV28 with TRBJ1-1; a possible D gene is TRBD1 (5 bases). The CDR3 is CASSLGEYLDAENTEAFF. The CDR3 region has the DNA TGTGCCAGCAGTTTGGGGGAGTACCTGGACGCGGAGAACACTGAAGCTTTCTTT.